A single sample is the source of the 16 T cell receptor beta chains below, sequenced in a study of long-term antiretroviral therapy in people with HIV. Run at survey level, the immunoSEQ assay was version v3.0. The assay was immunoSEQ multiplex PCR, and TCRdb's table has in-frame clones only and misses some. The profile shows approximately 31,000 clones, over 70% of them singletons. The specimen was unsorted PBMCs, collected 3.1 years after starting antiretroviral therapy. Receptor source: a woman aged 45-59 years with HIV.

The chain links TRBV6-9 to TRBJ2-7; D gene ambiguous. CDR3 length: 17 amino acids. V was pared by 4 bases and J by 7 bases, with 26 bases between. The V gene's germline CDR1 is MNHGY and CDR2 SVAAGI. CDR3 residues: CASSSRDRIYADGEQYV. DNA of the CDR3: TGTGCCAGCAGTTCCCGAGACCGAATCTACGCGGATGGAGAGCAGTACGTC.

The chain employs TRBV5-1 and TRBJ2-1; D assignment may be TRBD1 or TRBD2 (5 bases each). The CDR3 has 14 amino acids. V was clipped by 2 bases and J by 8 bases, with 14 bases between them. The V gene's germline CDR1 is SGHRS and CDR2 YFSETQ. The CDR3 bases are TGCGCCAGCAGCTTATGGACCGGGACCGATGAGCAGTTCTTC. Translated: CASSLWTGTDEQFF.

This chain uses TRBV13 with TRBJ2-1; 12 positions agree with TRBD2. Losses at the gene ends were 2 bases for V and 8 bases for J; bases not matched to a gene: 10. The length of the CDR3 is 17 residues. Germline V lookup: CDR1 PRHDT, CDR2 FYEKMQ (reference sequence). The CDR3 spells CASSLLLAGGKVDEQFF. In DNA, the CDR3 is TGTGCCAGCAGCTTACTCCTAGCGGGGGGGAAGGTGGATGAGCAGTTCTTC.

This chain uses TRBV7-3 with TRBJ1-6, with 7 bases that match TRBD1. The CDR3 sequence is 15 residues long. Germline CDR1 reads SGHTA; CDR2 reads FQGTGA. The junction had 4 bases not matched to a gene; V was cut back by 1 base and J by 7 bases. The CDR3 DNA follows: TGTGCCAGCAGCTTAAGTCAGGGGGTGAATTCACCCCTCCACTTT. It specifies CASSLSQGVNSPLHF.

The chain combines TRBV27 with TRBJ1-6, with TRBD1 matching over 10 bases. The CDR3 loop spans 15 amino acids. In germline, CDR1 is MNHEY, CDR2 SMNVEV (reference sequence). V shed 1 base and J 7 bases; nucleotides not matched to a gene: 1. Written as DNA, the CDR3 is TGTGCCAGCAGTTTATGGGACAGGGGCAATTCACCCCTCCACTTT. It yields the protein CASSLWDRGNSPLHF.

Only one count was recorded for this clone. This chain joins TRBV5-5 and TRBJ2-7; perhaps TRBD1 as D (5 bases). The CDR3 is made up of 16 amino acids. Looked up from germline, CDR1 is SGHKS and CDR2 is YYEKEE (reference sequence). V dropped 0 bases and J dropped 2 bases, with 15 bases sitting between them. The CDR3, as DNA: TGTGCCAGCAGCTTGGCCGTAGGGGTTTTTGCCTACGAGCAGTACGTC. Its protein product is CASSLAVGVFAYEQYV.

The chain has TRBV6-5 and TRBJ1-4; TRBD1 might be the D (5 bases). In germline, CDR1 is MNHEY, CDR2 SVGAGI. Trimming stripped 2 bases from V and 0 bases from J, with 7 bases between. The CDR3 is 15 residues long. DNA for the CDR3: TGTGCCAGCAGTTACAGGGGTTCAACTAATGAAAAACTGTTTTTT. Amino acid sequence: CASSYRGSTNEKLFF.

The chain employs TRBV11-1 and TRBJ1-1; the D gene is possibly TRBD1 (5 bases). The CDR3 runs to 14 residues. Deletions cut 0 bases from V and 5 bases from J, with 10 bases between. Germline loops: CDR1 SGHAT, CDR2 FQDESV (reference sequence). The CDR3 sequence: CASSLAPGRTEAFF. CDR3 DNA sequence: TGTGCCAGCAGCTTAGCCCCAGGGCGAACTGAAGCTTTCTTT. Full variable domain (outside the CDR3, taken from reference TRBV11-1 and TRBJ1-1): EAEVAQSPRYKITEKSQAVAFWCDPISGHATLYWYRQILGQGPELLVQFQDESVVDDSQLPKDRFSAERLKGVDSTLKIQPAELGDSAMYLCASSLAPGRTEAFFGQGTRLTVV.

The genes are TRBV4-1 and TRBJ2-1; D is unclear. This CDR3 region has 15 residues. V lost 6 bases, J lost 4 bases, and 16 bases lay in between. Germline V gene lookup returns CDR1 MGHRA and CDR2 YSYEKL. CDR3 bases: TGCGCCAGCAGAATGAGTGGCAGTTCTTACAATGAGCAGTTCTTC. Protein sequence: CASRMSGSSYNEQFF.

The V call is TRBV19, the J call TRBJ1-1; D gene ambiguous. Germline-derived CDR1 and CDR2 are LNHDA and SQIVND (reference sequence). The CDR3 loop spans 15 amino acids. V was shortened by 10 bases and J by 1 base, with 19 bases between the two germline ends. This CDR3 is CAISPFFPGNTEAFF. The CDR3 DNA follows: TGTGCCATTTCGCCTTTTTTTCCGGGGAACACTGAAGCTTTCTTT.

V gene TRBV27 combines with J gene TRBJ1-3; 9 positions agree with TRBD1. The V gene end was trimmed by 6 bases and the J gene end by 0 bases; junction bases not matched to a gene: 3. Germline V gives CDR1 MNHEY, CDR2 SMNVEV (reference sequence). The CDR3 totals 15 residues. CDR3 in DNA: TGTGCCAGCAGGCAGACAGGGGGCTCTGGAAACACCATATATTTT. Translated: CASRQTGGSGNTIYF.

This clone turned up a few times. The rearrangement links TRBV4-1 to TRBJ2-1, with a tentative D call TRBD1 (6 bases). This CDR3 has 14 residues. Trimming removed 4 bases at V and 5 bases at J, with 12 bases between. Germline loops: CDR1 MGHRA, CDR2 YSYEKL. The CDR3 here is CASSLWDTHNEQFF. The DNA for the CDR3 is TGCGCCAGCAGCCTTTGGGACACACACAATGAGCAGTTCTTC.

The chain employs TRBV19 and TRBJ1-1, with 7 bases that match TRBD1. The V and J ends lost 7 bases and 5 bases, in that order; junction bases with no gene match: 7. Germline lookup yields CDR1 LNHDA and CDR2 SQIVND (reference sequence). There are 13 residues in the CDR3. The CDR3 DNA follows: TGTGCCAGTAAATTGGCAGGGGGGACTGAAGCTTTCTTT. It encodes CASKLAGGTEAFF.

The chain uses TRBV19 and TRBJ2-7; no clear D. Germline CDR1 LNHDA, CDR2 SQIVND (reference sequence). CDR3 length: 15 residues. V lost 4 bases to trimming and J lost 2 bases, with 15 bases between them. The CDR3 loop reads CASSRTYRVAYEQYF. The CDR3 bases are TGTGCCAGTAGTAGAACATACAGAGTCGCCTACGAGCAGTACTTC.

The chain employs TRBV7-9 and TRBJ2-5, with TRBD2 matching 13 bases. Germline V CDR1 and CDR2: SEHNR, FQNEAQ (reference sequence). The CDR3 has 19 residues. V shed 8 bases, J shed 2 bases, and the junction held 17 bases outside the gene matches. The CDR3 is CASGPRTSGGPAGQETQYF. The CDR3 DNA reads as TGTGCCAGCGGACCTCGGACTAGCGGGGGACCGGCGGGGCAAGAGACCCAGTACTTC.

V is TRBV5-1 and J is TRBJ2-1; D unclear. Deletions cut 0 bases from V and 9 bases from J, with 16 bases between. CDR1 is SGHRS and CDR2 is YFSETQ in the germline V gene. There are 15 residues in the CDR3. The CDR3 loop reads CASSLGGYTVREQFF. For the CDR3, the DNA is TGCGCCAGCAGCTTGGGGGGTTATACAGTTCGTGAGCAGTTCTTC.